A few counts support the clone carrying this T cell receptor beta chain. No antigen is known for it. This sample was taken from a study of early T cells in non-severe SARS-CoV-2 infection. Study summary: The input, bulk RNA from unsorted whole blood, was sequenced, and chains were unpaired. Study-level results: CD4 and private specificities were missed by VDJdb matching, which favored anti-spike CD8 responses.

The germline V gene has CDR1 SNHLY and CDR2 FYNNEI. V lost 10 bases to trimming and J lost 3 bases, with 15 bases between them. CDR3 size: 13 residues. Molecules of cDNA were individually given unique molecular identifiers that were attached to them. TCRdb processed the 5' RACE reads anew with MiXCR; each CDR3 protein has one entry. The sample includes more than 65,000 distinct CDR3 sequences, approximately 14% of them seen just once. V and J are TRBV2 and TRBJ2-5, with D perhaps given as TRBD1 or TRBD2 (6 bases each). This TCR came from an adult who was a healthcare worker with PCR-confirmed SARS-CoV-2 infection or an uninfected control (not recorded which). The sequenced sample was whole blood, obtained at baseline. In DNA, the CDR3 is TGTGCCATGGGGGGCGCTTGGGAAGAGACCCAGTACTTC. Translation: CAMGGAWEETQYF.